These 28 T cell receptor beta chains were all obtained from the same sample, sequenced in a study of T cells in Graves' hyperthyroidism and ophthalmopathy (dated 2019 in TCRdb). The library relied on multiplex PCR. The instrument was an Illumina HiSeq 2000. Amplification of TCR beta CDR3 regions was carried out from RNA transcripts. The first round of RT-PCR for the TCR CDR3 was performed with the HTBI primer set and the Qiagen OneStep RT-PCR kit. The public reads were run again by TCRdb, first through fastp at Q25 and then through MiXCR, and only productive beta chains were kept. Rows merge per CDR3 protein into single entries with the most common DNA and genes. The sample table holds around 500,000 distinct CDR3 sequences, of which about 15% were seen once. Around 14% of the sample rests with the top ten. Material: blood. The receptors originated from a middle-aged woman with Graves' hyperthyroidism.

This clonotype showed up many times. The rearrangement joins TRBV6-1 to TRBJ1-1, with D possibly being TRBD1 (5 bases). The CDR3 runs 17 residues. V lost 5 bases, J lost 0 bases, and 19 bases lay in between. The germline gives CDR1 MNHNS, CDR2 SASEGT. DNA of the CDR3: TGTGCCAGCAGTCACGGGGGGATTCGCGACTTGAACACTGAAGCTTTCTTT. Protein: CASSHGGIRDLNTEAFF.

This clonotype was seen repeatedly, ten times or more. The CDR3 coding sequence is TGTGCCAGCAGTGACCGGACTAGCGGGAGCAATGAGCAGTTCTTC. Its protein product is CASSDRTSGSNEQFF. This chain connects TRBV6-1 to TRBJ2-1; 13 nucleotides align to TRBD2. After removal of 3 bases from V and 6 bases from J, the junction contained 2 bases not matched to a gene. This CDR3 spans 15 amino acids. Germline V gene sequence: CDR1 MNHNS, CDR2 SASEGT.

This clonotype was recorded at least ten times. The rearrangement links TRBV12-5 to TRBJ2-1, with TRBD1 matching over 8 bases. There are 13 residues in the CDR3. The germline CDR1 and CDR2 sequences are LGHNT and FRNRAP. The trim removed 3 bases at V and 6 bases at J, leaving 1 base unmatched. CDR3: CASGLTGGNEQFF. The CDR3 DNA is TGTGCTAGTGGTTTAACAGGGGGCAATGAGCAGTTCTTC.

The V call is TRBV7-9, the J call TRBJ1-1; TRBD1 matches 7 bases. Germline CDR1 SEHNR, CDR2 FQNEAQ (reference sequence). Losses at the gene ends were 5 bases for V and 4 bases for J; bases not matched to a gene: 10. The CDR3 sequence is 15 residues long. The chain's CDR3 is CASSILQGRATEAFF. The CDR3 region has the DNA TGTGCCAGCAGCATATTACAGGGGCGAGCCACTGAAGCTTTCTTT. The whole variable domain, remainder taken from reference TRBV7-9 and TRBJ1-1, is DTGVSQNPRHKITKRGQNVTFRCDPISEHNRLYWYRQTLGQGPEFLTYFQNEAQLEKSRLLSDRFSAERPKGSFSTLEIQRTEQGDSAMYLCASSILQGRATEAFFGQGTRLTVV.

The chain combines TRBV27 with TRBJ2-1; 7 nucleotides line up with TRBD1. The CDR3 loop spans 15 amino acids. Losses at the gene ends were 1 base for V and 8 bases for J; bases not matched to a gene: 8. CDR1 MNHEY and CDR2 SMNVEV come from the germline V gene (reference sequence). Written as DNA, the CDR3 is TGTGCCAGCAGTTTATTCGGGACAGCCTTGCATGAGCAGTTCTTC. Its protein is CASSLFGTALHEQFF.

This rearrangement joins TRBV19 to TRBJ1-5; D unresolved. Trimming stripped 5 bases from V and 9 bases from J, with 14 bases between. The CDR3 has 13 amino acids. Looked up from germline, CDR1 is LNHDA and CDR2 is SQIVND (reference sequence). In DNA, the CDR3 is TGTGCCAGTAGTGACCAAGGCAAGGGGCCCCAGCATTTT. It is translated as CASSDQGKGPQHF. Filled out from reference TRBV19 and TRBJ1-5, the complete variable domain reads DGGITQSPKYLFRKEGQNVTLSCEQNLNHDAMYWYRQDPGQGLRLIYYSQIVNDFQKGDIAEGYSVSREKKESFPLTVTSAQKNPTAFYLCASSDQGKGPQHFGDGTRLSIL.

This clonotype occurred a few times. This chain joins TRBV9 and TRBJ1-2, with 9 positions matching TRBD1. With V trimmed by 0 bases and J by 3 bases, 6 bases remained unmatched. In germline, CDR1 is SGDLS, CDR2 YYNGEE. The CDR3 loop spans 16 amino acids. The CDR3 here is CASSVATGTGYYGYTF. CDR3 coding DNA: TGTGCCAGCAGCGTAGCTACCGGGACAGGGTACTATGGCTACACCTTC. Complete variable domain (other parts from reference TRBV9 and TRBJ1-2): DSGVTQTPKHLITATGQRVTLRCSPRSGDLSVYWYQQSLDQGLQFLIQYYNGEERAKGNILERFSAQQFPDLHSELNLSSLELGDSALYFCASSVATGTGYYGYTFGSGTRLTVV.

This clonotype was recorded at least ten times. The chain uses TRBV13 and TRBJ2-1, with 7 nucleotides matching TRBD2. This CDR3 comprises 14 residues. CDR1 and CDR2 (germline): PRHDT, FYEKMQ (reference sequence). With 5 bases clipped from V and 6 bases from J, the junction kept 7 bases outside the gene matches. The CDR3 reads CASSRGTISNEQFF. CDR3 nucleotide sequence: TGTGCCAGCAGCCGAGGGACTATATCCAATGAGCAGTTCTTC.

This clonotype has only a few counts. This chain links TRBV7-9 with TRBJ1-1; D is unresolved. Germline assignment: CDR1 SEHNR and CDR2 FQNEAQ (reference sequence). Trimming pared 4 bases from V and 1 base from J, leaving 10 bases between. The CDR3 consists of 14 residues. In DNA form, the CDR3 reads TGTGCCAGCAGCTCTGAACCACCGAACACTGAAGCTTTCTTT. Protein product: CASSSEPPNTEAFF.

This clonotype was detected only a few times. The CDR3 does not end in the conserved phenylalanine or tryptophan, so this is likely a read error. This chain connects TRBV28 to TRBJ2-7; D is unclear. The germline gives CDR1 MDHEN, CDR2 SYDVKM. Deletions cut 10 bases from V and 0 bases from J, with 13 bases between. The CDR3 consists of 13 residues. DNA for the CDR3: TGTGCCACGATAGGATGGGACTCCTACGAGCAGTACCTC. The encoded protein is CATIGWDSYEQYL.

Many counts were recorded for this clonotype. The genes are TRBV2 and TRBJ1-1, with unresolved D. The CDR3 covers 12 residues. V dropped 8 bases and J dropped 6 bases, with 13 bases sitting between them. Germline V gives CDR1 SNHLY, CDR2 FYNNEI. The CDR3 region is CASVAELAEAFF. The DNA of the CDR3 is TGTGCCAGCGTAGCAGAATTGGCTGAAGCTTTCTTT.

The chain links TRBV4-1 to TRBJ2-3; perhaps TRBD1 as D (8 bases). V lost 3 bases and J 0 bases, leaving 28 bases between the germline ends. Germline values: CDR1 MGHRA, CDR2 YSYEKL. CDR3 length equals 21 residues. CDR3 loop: CASSQAYRGRSSGTSTDTQYF. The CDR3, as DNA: TGCGCCAGCAGCCAGGCCTACAGGGGGAGGTCGAGCGGGACAAGCACAGATACGCAGTATTTT.

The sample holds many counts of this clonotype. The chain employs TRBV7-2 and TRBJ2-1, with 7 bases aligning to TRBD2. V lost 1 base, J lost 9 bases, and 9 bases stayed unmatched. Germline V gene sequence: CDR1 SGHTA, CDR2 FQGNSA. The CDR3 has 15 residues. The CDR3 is CASSLDGGSASEQFF. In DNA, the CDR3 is TGTGCCAGCAGCTTAGACGGCGGGAGCGCCTCTGAGCAGTTCTTC.

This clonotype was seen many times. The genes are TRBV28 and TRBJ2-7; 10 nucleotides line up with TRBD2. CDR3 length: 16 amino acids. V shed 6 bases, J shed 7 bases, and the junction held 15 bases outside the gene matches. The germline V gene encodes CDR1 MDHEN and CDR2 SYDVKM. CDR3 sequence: CASRLGGSSGRGEQYF. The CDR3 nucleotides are TGTGCCAGCAGACTGGGAGGGTCTAGCGGGAGAGGGGAGCAGTACTTC.

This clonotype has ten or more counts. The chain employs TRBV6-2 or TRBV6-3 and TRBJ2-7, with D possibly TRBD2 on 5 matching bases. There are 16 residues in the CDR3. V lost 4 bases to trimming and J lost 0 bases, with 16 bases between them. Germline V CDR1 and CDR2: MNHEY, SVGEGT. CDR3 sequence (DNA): TGTGCCAGCAGTTCCCCCAGTGGGAGAGGCTCCTACGAGCAGTACTTC. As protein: CASSSPSGRGSYEQYF.

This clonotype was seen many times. The CDR3, as DNA: TGTGCCAGCAGCCAAGTTGGAGGCAATCAGCCCCAGCATTTT. As protein: CASSQVGGNQPQHF. The V call is TRBV3-1, the J call TRBJ1-5; the D is unclear. The CDR3 runs to 14 residues. In germline, CDR1 is LGHDT, CDR2 YNNKEL (reference sequence). The V gene lost 1 base and the J gene lost 2 bases, with 6 bases spanning the gap.

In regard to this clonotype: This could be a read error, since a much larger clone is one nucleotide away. The CDR3 sequence: CAKPPGEETQFF. CDR3 nucleotide sequence: TGCGCCAAGCCCCCGGGCGAAGAGACCCAGTTCTTC. This chain joins TRBV5-1 and TRBJ2-5; unclear D gene. The DNA end favors TRBJ2-1, so the J call may be wrong. Per the germline V gene, CDR1 is SGHRS and CDR2 is YFSETQ. The CDR3 has 12 residues.

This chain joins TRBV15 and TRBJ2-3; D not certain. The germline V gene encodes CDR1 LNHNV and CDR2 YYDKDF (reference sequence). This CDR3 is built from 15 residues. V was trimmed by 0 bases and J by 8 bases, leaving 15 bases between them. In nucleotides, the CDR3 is TGTGCCACCAGCAGAGATTTGGCTAGTGCCGCTACGCAGTATTTT. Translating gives CATSRDLASAATQYF.

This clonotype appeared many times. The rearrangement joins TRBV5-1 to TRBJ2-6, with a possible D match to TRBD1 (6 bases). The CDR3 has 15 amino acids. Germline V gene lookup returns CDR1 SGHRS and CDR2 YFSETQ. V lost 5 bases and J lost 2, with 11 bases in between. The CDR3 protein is CASRSQGPGANVLTF. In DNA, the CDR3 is TGCGCCAGCAGATCACAGGGTCCTGGGGCCAACGTCCTGACTTTC.

CDR3 nucleotides: TGTGCCAGCACCCTCTCCGGCGATGAAAAACTGTTTTTT. Protein: CASTLSGDEKLFF. The V call is TRBV5-5, the J call TRBJ1-4, with D unresolved. CDR3 size: 13 residues. V lost 6 bases and J lost 6, with 12 bases in between. The germline V gene encodes CDR1 SGHKS and CDR2 YYEKEE (reference sequence).

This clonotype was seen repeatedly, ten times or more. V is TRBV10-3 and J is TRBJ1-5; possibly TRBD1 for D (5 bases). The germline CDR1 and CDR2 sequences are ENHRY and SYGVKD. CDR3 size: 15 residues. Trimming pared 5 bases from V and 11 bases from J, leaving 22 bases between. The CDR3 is CAISTAGGGLSTQHF. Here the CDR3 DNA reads TGTGCCATCAGTACGGCCGGGGGAGGGCTTTCGACCCAGCATTTT.

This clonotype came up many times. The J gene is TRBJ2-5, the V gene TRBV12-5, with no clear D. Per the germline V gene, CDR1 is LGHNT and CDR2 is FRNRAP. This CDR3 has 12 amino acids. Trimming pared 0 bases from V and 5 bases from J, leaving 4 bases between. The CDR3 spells CASGLVRETQYF. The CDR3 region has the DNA TGTGCTAGTGGTTTGGTACGGGAGACCCAGTACTTC.

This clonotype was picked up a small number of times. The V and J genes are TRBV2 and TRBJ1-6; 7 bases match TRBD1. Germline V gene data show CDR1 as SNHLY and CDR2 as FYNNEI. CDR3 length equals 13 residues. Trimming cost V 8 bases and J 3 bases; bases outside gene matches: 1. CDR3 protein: CASGTDYNSPLHF. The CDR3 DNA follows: TGTGCCAGCGGGACAGACTATAATTCACCCCTCCACTTT.

CDR3 protein: CASSLEGGGGVTEAFF. CDR3 nucleotides: TGTGCCAGCAGCTTAGAGGGAGGAGGGGGCGTCACTGAAGCTTTCTTT. The J gene is TRBJ1-1, the V gene TRBV11-2; 7 positions agree with TRBD1. CDR1 is SGHAT and CDR2 is FQNNGV in the germline V gene. The V and J ends lost 0 bases and 4 bases, in that order; junction bases with no gene match: 8. This CDR3 has 16 amino acids. The full variable domain, its missing parts supplied by reference TRBV11-2 and TRBJ1-1, is EAGVAQSPRYKIIEKRQSVAFWCNPISGHATLYWYQQILGQGPKLLIQFQNNGVVDDSQLPKDRFSAERLKGVDSTLKIQPAKLEDSAVYLCASSLEGGGGVTEAFFGQGTRLTVV.

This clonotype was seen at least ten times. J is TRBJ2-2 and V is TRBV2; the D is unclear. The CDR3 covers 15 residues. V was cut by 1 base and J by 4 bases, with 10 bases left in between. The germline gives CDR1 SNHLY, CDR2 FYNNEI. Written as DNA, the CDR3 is TGTGCCAGCAGTGAAGGGTGGCAGAGCACCGGGGAGCTGTTTTTT. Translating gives CASSEGWQSTGELFF.

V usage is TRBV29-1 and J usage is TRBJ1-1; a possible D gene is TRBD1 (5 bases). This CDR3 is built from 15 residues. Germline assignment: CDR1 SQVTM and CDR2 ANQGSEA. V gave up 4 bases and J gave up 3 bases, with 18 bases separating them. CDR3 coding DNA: TGCAGCGTTGTTAATCCGGGGCGGTGGGACACTGAAGCTTTCTTT. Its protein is CSVVNPGRWDTEAFF.

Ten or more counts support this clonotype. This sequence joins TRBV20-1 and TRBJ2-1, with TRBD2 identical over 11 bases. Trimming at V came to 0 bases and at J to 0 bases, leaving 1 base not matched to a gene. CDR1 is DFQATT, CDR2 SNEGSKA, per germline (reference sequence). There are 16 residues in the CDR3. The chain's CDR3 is CSARDTSGSSYNEQFF. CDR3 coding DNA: TGCAGTGCTAGAGATACTAGCGGGAGCTCCTACAATGAGCAGTTCTTC.

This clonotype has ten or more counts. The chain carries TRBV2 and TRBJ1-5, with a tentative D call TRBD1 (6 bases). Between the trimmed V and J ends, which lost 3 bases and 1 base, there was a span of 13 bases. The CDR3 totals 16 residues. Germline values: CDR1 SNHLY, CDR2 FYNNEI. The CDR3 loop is CASSDAFRGSNQPQHF. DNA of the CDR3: TGTGCCAGCAGTGATGCGTTCAGGGGAAGCAATCAGCCCCAGCATTTT.